The 32 T cell receptor beta chains presented below share a single source sample, sequenced in a study of blood T cell repertoires in COVID-19. Sequencing used immunoSEQ multiplex PCR; TCRdb keeps in-frame clones, though not all of them. The sample has about 220,000 clones, 88% seen once. The sample consisted of PBMCs or T cells enriched from blood (not recorded which). All receptors come from a woman in her fifties or sixties with acute COVID-19.

This clone was counted a single time. The chain recombines TRBV30 with TRBJ2-1; 7 bases fit TRBD1. The V gene's germline CDR1 is GTSNPN and CDR2 SVGIG (reference sequence). Trimming cost V 3 bases and J 2 bases; bases outside gene matches: 4. This CDR3 region has 14 residues. The CDR3 region is CAWRTRGPYNEQFF. CDR3 in DNA: TGTGCCTGGAGAACAAGGGGGCCCTACAATGAGCAGTTCTTC.

The CDR3 region is CASSLRQTSGHNEQFF. In DNA form, the CDR3 reads TGTGCCAGTAGTCTACGTCAGACTAGCGGACACAATGAGCAGTTCTTC. The chain recombines TRBV19 with TRBJ2-1; 9 bases fit TRBD2. The length of the CDR3 is 16 residues. V was pared by 5 bases and J by 5 bases, with 10 bases of the junction left unmatched. Germline values: CDR1 LNHDA, CDR2 SQIVND (reference sequence).

This chain connects TRBV6-5 to TRBJ1-5, with 7 bases that match TRBD1. V lost 7 bases and J lost 4; bases outside the gene matches: 4. Germline V CDR1 and CDR2: MNHEY, SVGAGI. The CDR3 runs to 13 residues. The CDR3 sequence: CASTQGGNQPQHF. CDR3 nucleotides: TGTGCCAGCACCCAGGGGGGAAATCAGCCCCAGCATTTT.

The genes are TRBV9 and TRBJ2-2, with 8 bases aligning to TRBD1. The CDR3 length is 15 residues. Per germline, CDR1 SGDLS and CDR2 YYNGEE. With V trimmed by 1 base and J by 7 bases, 6 bases remained unmatched. CDR3 loop: CASSVQGAQGGELFF. The CDR3 DNA reads TGTGCCAGCAGCGTACAGGGGGCTCAGGGCGGGGAGCTGTTTTTT. The variable domain in full, completed from reference TRBV9 and TRBJ2-2, reads DSGVTQTPKHLITATGQRVTLRCSPRSGDLSVYWYQQSLDQGLQFLIQYYNGEERAKGNILERFSAQQFPDLHSELNLSSLELGDSALYFCASSVQGAQGGELFFGEGSRLTVL.

The chain is built from TRBV27 and TRBJ2-2, with 10 bases lining up with TRBD2. Per the germline V gene, CDR1 is MNHEY and CDR2 is SMNVEV (reference sequence). V gave up 6 bases and J gave up 5 bases; unmatched junction bases: 6. The CDR3 is made up of 15 amino acids. Here the CDR3 reads CASSGIAGGTGELFF. The DNA for the CDR3 is TGTGCCAGCAGCGGGATAGCGGGAGGAACCGGGGAGCTGTTTTTT.

The CDR3 loop reads CASSLVRAGENIQYF. As DNA, the CDR3 is TGTGCCAGCAGCTTAGTCAGGGCAGGGGAAAACATTCAGTACTTC. The genes are TRBV7-2 and TRBJ2-4; the D gene is possibly TRBD1 (6 bases). This CDR3 comprises 15 residues. V lost 1 base and J lost 5, with 12 bases in between. Germline V lookup: CDR1 SGHTA, CDR2 FQGNSA.

J is TRBJ1-5 and V is TRBV5-8; the D gene is possibly TRBD1 (5 bases). This CDR3 is 17 amino acids long. The V end lost 1 base, the J end lost 6 bases, and 20 bases lay between the germline ends. CDR1 SGHTS and CDR2 YDEGEE come from the germline V gene. The chain's CDR3 is CASSLSSGRGGAQPQHF. CDR3 DNA: TGTGCCAGCAGCTTGAGTTCAGGGCGGGGTGGAGCTCAGCCCCAGCATTTT.

The chain employs TRBV28 and TRBJ2-5; 10 nucleotides align to TRBD2. Germline CDR1 MDHEN, CDR2 SYDVKM. The V and J ends lost 4 bases and 2 bases, in that order; junction bases with no gene match: 7. The CDR3 contains 16 residues. CDR3 amino acids: CASSSWGTSEQETQYF. The CDR3 bases are TGTGCCAGCAGTTCTTGGGGGACTAGCGAACAAGAGACCCAGTACTTC.

DNA of the CDR3: TGTGCCAGCAGTTTATCGACCCTAGCGGGAGCCTGGGGTCATACGCAGTATTTT. Translation: CASSLSTLAGAWGHTQYF. The V gene is TRBV27, the J gene TRBJ2-3, with 10 bases aligning to TRBD2. Germline trimming cut 0 bases from V and 7 bases from J; bases unmatched to any gene: 13. Germline CDR1 reads MNHEY; CDR2 reads SMNVEV (reference sequence). The CDR3 spans 18 residues.

This rearrangement joins TRBV6-5 to TRBJ1-6, with unresolved D. The CDR3 loop spans 14 amino acids. Per the germline V gene, CDR1 is MNHEY and CDR2 is SVGAGI. V was cut by 9 bases and J by 0 bases, with 9 bases left in between. CDR3 coding DNA: TGTGCCAGTAGACAAAGCTCCTATAATTCACCCCTCCACTTT. It specifies CASRQSSYNSPLHF.

The chain joins TRBV30 to TRBJ2-7; TRBD2 is a possible D gene (6 bases). Germline V lookup: CDR1 GTSNPN, CDR2 SVGIG (reference sequence). The CDR3 loop spans 15 amino acids. The V and J ends lost 5 bases and 6 bases respectively, with 23 bases between them. The CDR3 spells CAWALGGPLLLEQYF. CDR3 sequence (DNA): TGTGCCTGGGCCTTAGGAGGGCCCCTCCTCCTCGAGCAGTACTTC.

The rearrangement joins TRBV7-2 to TRBJ1-1; 7 bases align to TRBD1. The germline CDR1 and CDR2 sequences are SGHTA and FQGNSA. V lost 5 bases, J lost 4 bases, and 4 bases stayed unmatched. CDR3 size: 13 residues. The CDR3 loop is CASSLTGVTEAFF. The CDR3 nucleotides read TGTGCCAGCAGCCTAACAGGGGTCACTGAAGCTTTCTTT.

This clone has more than one count but fewer than ten. V usage is TRBV27 and J usage is TRBJ2-3; 9 bases are shared with TRBD2. Germline V gene sequence: CDR1 MNHEY, CDR2 SMNVEV (reference sequence). The CDR3 loop spans 15 amino acids. V lost 4 bases to trimming and J lost 2 bases; unmatched junction nucleotides: 4. The CDR3 region is CASSWASGTTDTQYF. The CDR3 nucleotides are TGTGCCAGCAGTTGGGCTAGCGGGACCACAGATACGCAGTATTTT.

This clone was picked up one time. The chain has TRBV9 and TRBJ2-7, with TRBD1 identical over 9 bases. Germline V gives CDR1 SGDLS, CDR2 YYNGEE. V gave up 4 bases and J gave up 3 bases; unmatched junction bases: 11. The CDR3 sequence is 16 residues long. The CDR3 bases are TGTGCCAGCAGCCCCGCACGAGGGACAGGGTTCTACGAGCAGTACTTC. The encoded protein is CASSPARGTGFYEQYF.

This chain links TRBV24-1 with TRBJ1-3, with unresolved D. V gave up 0 bases and J gave up 1 base, with 12 bases separating them. The CDR3 has 17 residues. Germline-derived CDR1 and CDR2 are KGHDR and SFDVKD. CDR3 amino acids: CATSDLRGMRSGNTIYF. CDR3 DNA sequence: TGTGCCACCAGTGATTTGCGGGGAATGAGATCTGGAAACACCATATATTTT.

The table lists this clone with a count of one. J is TRBJ1-1 and V is TRBV3-1 (or the pseudogene TRBV3-2); D unresolved. In germline, CDR1 is LGHDT, CDR2 YNNKEL (reference sequence). V lost 4 bases and J lost 6, with 15 bases in between. The CDR3 sequence is 14 residues long. The CDR3 sequence is CASSLGPGIAEAFF. Here the CDR3 DNA reads TGTGCCAGCAGCCTTGGGCCGGGGATCGCTGAAGCTTTCTTT.

J is TRBJ2-7 and V is TRBV4-1; the match to TRBD1 covers 8 bases. Germline V gene sequence: CDR1 MGHRA, CDR2 YSYEKL. The ends lost 3 bases at V and 7 bases at J; junction bases unmatched: 8. The CDR3 spans 14 residues. The CDR3 region has the DNA TGCGCCAGCAGCCAGACAGGGGAATCGAGGGAGCAGTACTTC. As protein: CASSQTGESREQYF.

This chain links TRBV7-9 with TRBJ2-5; D might be TRBD2 (6 bases). The ends were cut back, 1 base at V and 0 bases at J, with 12 bases in the middle. Germline CDR1 and CDR2: SEHNR and FQNEAQ (reference sequence). There are 16 residues in the CDR3. Here the CDR3 reads CASSLVWEEYQETQYF. In nucleotides, the CDR3 is TGTGCCAGCAGCTTAGTCTGGGAGGAGTACCAAGAGACCCAGTACTTC.

Judged by abundance, this clone is medium-sized. The chain couples TRBV18 to TRBJ2-1; TRBD2 agrees at 9 bases. V was pared by 3 bases and J by 6 bases, with 9 bases of the junction left unmatched. Germline V gene data show CDR1 as KGHSH and CDR2 as LQKENI. The CDR3 loop spans 16 amino acids. The CDR3 DNA reads TGTGCCAGCTCACCTCGGGCTAGCGGGATAGGCAATGAGCAGTTCTTC. Its protein is CASSPRASGIGNEQFF.

The rearrangement joins TRBV29-1 to TRBJ1-5; no clear D gene. V was shortened by 5 bases and J by 0 bases, with 8 bases between the two germline ends. CDR1 is SQVTM, CDR2 ANQGSEA, per germline. The CDR3 has 13 residues. The CDR3 DNA reads TGCAGCGTTAAGCTAAATAGCAATCAGCCCCAGCATTTT. Translation gives CSVKLNSNQPQHF.

V is TRBV15 and J is TRBJ1-3; perhaps TRBD1 as D (6 bases). Germline loops: CDR1 LNHNV, CDR2 YYDKDF (reference sequence). The CDR3 extends over 16 amino acids. With 3 bases removed from V and 1 base from J, the gap between germline ends came to 13 bases. CDR3 bases: TGTGCCACCAGCAGCCCCCGCAGGGGTTCTGGAAACACCATATATTTT. It yields the protein CATSSPRRGSGNTIYF.

The chain combines TRBV28 with TRBJ2-3; 7 bases match TRBD2. Germline V lookup: CDR1 MDHEN, CDR2 SYDVKM. This CDR3 comprises 15 residues. Trimming took 2 bases from V and 1 from J; bases not matched to a gene: 3. The CDR3 DNA sequence: TGTGCCAGCAGTTTAGGCGGGAGTGGCACAGATACGCAGTATTTT. Residues: CASSLGGSGTDTQYF.

V usage is TRBV11-2 and J usage is TRBJ2-3; TRBD2 matches at 11 bases. Germline V gives CDR1 SGHAT, CDR2 FQNNGV. Trimming took 3 bases from V and 2 from J; bases not matched to a gene: 4. This CDR3 spans 16 amino acids. The CDR3 protein is CASSLNSGRATDTQYF. The CDR3 region has the DNA TGTGCCAGCAGCTTGAATAGCGGGAGGGCCACAGATACGCAGTATTTT.

V gene TRBV5-8 combines with J gene TRBJ2-7; 7 positions agree with TRBD1. Germline values: CDR1 SGHTS, CDR2 YDEGEE. V lost 4 bases, J lost 2 bases, and 6 bases stayed unmatched. The CDR3 covers 14 residues. CDR3 in amino acids: CASSQWGQTYEQYF. CDR3 nucleotides: TGTGCCAGCAGCCAATGGGGACAGACCTACGAGCAGTACTTC.

Details on this clone: This same CDR3 is encoded by further DNA sequences in the sample. The V and J genes are TRBV18 and TRBJ1-1, with a possible D match to TRBD1 (5 bases). The CDR3 loop spans 13 amino acids. Germline V gene lookup returns CDR1 KGHSH and CDR2 LQKENI. V was cut by 6 bases and J by 3 bases, with 11 bases left in between. The chain's CDR3 is CASSPTGDTEAFF. CDR3 nucleotides: TGTGCCAGCTCTCCAACAGGAGACACTGAAGCTTTCTTT.

This chain connects TRBV28 to TRBJ2-3; TRBD1 matches 7 bases. The junction had 15 bases not matched to a gene; V was cut back by 6 bases and J by 6 bases. CDR1 and CDR2 (germline): MDHEN, SYDVKM. The CDR3 runs 16 residues. For the CDR3, the DNA is TGTGCCAGCAGCCAATTCGGGACAGCCCTCCGGGATACGCAGTATTTT. It specifies CASSQFGTALRDTQYF.

The chain is built from TRBV19 and TRBJ2-2; 8 bases match TRBD1. Germline V gene lookup returns CDR1 LNHDA and CDR2 SQIVND (reference sequence). This CDR3 region has 15 residues. With 4 bases clipped from V and 12 bases from J, the junction kept 13 bases outside the gene matches. The CDR3 here is CASSTGQARARKLFF. The CDR3 DNA reads TGTGCCAGTAGTACGGGACAGGCTAGAGCCAGGAAGCTGTTTTTT. Full variable domain (missing parts from reference TRBV19 and TRBJ2-2): DGGITQSPKYLFRKEGQNVTLSCEQNLNHDAMYWYRQDPGQGLRLIYYSQIVNDFQKGDIAEGYSVSREKKESFPLTVTSAQKNPTAFYLCASSTGQARARKLFFGEGSRLTVL.

J is TRBJ1-4 and V is TRBV24-1; perhaps TRBD1 as D (6 bases). CDR1 and CDR2 (germline): KGHDR, SFDVKD. The ends were cut back, 3 bases at V and 2 bases at J, with 9 bases in the middle. The CDR3 spans 15 residues. CDR3 protein: CATSDNRATNEKLFF. DNA for the CDR3: TGTGCCACCAGTGATAACAGGGCGACTAATGAAAAACTGTTTTTT.

The chain uses TRBV6-5 and TRBJ1-1, with 9 bases fitting TRBD1. The CDR3 runs 15 residues. The V segment lost 4 bases and the J segment 2 bases; nucleotides outside the gene matches: 5. Germline V gene sequence: CDR1 MNHEY, CDR2 SVGAGI. CDR3: CASSSGQGLNTEAFF. Here the CDR3 DNA reads TGTGCCAGCAGTTCGGGACAGGGCCTAAACACTGAAGCTTTCTTT.

The rearrangement uses TRBV5-1 and TRBJ2-6, with TRBD1 as a possible D gene (5 bases). The CDR3 contains 16 residues. Trimming shortened V by 0 bases and J by 4 bases, and 11 bases separated the two germline ends. Germline V CDR1 and CDR2: SGHRS, YFSETQ. CDR3 in amino acids: CASSLAAGYGANVLTF. CDR3 nucleotide sequence: TGCGCCAGCAGCTTGGCCGCAGGGTACGGGGCCAACGTCCTGACTTTC.

The V gene is TRBV5-4, the J gene TRBJ1-6, with TRBD1 matching over 9 bases. Germline values: CDR1 SGHNT, CDR2 YYREEE (reference sequence). J lost 9 bases, V lost 1 base, and 14 bases had no gene match. The CDR3 is 18 amino acids. The CDR3 is CASSLRIDGTGLRSPLHF. In nucleotides, the CDR3 is TGTGCCAGCAGCTTGCGGATCGATGGGACAGGGCTGCGTTCACCCCTCCACTTT.

The CDR3 protein is CASSLQDRADGYTF. The CDR3 bases are TGCGCCAGCAGCTTGCAGGACAGGGCCGATGGCTACACCTTC. This chain joins TRBV5-1 and TRBJ1-2, with 8 bases fitting TRBD1. V was clipped by 1 base and J by 6 bases; unmatched bases: 5. CDR3 size: 14 residues. From germline, CDR1 is SGHRS and CDR2 YFSETQ.